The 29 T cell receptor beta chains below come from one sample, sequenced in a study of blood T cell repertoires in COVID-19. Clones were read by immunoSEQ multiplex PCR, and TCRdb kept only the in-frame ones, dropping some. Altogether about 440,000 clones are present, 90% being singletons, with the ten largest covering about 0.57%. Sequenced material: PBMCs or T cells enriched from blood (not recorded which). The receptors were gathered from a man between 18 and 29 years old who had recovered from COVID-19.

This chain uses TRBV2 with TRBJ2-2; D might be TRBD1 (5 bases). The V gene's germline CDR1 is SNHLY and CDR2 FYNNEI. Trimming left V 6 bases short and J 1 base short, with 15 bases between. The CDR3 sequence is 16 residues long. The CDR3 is CASSATGFLNTGELFF. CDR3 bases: TGTGCCAGCAGCGCAACAGGTTTCCTGAACACCGGGGAGCTGTTTTTT.

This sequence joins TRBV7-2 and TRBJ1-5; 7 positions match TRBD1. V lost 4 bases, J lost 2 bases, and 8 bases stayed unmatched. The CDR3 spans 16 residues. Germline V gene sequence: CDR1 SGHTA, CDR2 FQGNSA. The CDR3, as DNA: TGTGCCAGCAGCTCAGCACCCGACAGGGGCAATCAGCCCCAGCATTTT. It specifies CASSSAPDRGNQPQHF.

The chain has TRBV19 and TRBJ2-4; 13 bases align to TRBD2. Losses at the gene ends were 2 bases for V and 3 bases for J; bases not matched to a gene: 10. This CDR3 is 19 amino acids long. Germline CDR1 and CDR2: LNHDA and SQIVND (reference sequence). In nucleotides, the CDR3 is TGTGCCAGTAGTATATCAAAACTAGCGGGAGGGCCCCACAAAAACATTCAGTACTTC. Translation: CASSISKLAGGPHKNIQYF.

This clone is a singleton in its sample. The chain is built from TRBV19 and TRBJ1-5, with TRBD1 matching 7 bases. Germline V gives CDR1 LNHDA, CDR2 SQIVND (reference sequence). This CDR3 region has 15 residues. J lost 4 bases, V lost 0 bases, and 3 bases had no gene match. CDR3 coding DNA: TGTGCCAGTAGTATAGATTGGGACAGTAATCAGCCCCAGCATTTT. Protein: CASSIDWDSNQPQHF.

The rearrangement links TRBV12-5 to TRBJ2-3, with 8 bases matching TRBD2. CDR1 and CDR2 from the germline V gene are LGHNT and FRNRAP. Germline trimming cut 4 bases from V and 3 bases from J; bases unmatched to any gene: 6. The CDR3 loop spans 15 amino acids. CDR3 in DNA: TGTGCTAGTGGTTCGATAGCGGGATCAACAGATACGCAGTATTTT. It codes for CASGSIAGSTDTQYF.

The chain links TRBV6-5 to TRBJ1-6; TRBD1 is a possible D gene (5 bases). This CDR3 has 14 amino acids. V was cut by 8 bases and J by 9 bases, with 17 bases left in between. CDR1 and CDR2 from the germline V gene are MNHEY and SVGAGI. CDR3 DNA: TGTGCCAGCCTAACATACGGGGGGACTTCACCCCTCCACTTT. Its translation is CASLTYGGTSPLHF.

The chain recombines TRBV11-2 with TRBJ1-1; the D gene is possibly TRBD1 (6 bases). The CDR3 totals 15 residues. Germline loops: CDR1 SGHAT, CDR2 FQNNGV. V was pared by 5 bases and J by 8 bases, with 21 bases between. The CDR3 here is CASSTQGLERGEAFF. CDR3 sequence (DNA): TGTGCCAGCAGCACGCAGGGGCTCGAGCGAGGAGAAGCTTTCTTT. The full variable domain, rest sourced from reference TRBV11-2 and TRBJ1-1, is EAGVAQSPRYKIIEKRQSVAFWCNPISGHATLYWYQQILGQGPKLLIQFQNNGVVDDSQLPKDRFSAERLKGVDSTLKIQPAKLEDSAVYLCASSTQGLERGEAFFGQGTRLTVV.

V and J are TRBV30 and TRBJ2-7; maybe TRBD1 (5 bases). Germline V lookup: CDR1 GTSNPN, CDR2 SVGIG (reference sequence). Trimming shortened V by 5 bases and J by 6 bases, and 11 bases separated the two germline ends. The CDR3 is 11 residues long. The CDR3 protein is CAWGAIIEQYF. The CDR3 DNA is TGTGCCTGGGGGGCAATAATCGAGCAGTACTTC.

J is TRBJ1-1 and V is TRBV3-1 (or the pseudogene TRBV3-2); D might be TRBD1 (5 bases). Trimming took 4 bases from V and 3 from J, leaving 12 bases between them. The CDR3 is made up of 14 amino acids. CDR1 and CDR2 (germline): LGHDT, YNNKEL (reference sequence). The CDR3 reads CASSPGGRDTEAFF. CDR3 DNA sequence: TGTGCCAGCAGCCCAGGCGGCAGGGACACTGAAGCTTTCTTT.

CDR3 residues: CASSGQGPSNQPQHF. CDR3 nucleotide sequence: TGTGCCAGTAGTGGACAGGGACCTAGCAATCAGCCCCAGCATTTT. The V and J genes are TRBV19 and TRBJ1-5; 8 nucleotides align to TRBD1. The CDR3 sequence is 15 residues long. Germline CDR1 and CDR2: LNHDA and SQIVND (reference sequence). V gave up 5 bases and J gave up 0 bases; unmatched junction bases: 3.

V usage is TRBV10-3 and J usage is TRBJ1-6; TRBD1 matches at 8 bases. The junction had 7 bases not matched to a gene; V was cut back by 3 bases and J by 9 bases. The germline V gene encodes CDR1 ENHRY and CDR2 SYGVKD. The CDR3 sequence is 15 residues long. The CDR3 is CAISESQGAGSPLHF. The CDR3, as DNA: TGTGCCATCAGTGAATCCCAGGGGGCGGGTTCACCCCTCCACTTT.

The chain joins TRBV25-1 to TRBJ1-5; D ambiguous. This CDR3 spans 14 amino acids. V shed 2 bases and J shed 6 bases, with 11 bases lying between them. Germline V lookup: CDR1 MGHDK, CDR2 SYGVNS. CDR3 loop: CASSEAGFGQPQHF. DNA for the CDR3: TGTGCCAGCAGTGAAGCGGGGTTTGGTCAGCCCCAGCATTTT.

CDR3 sequence: CASSGMGTGGSPLHF. CDR3 in DNA: TGTGCCAGCAGTGGAATGGGGACAGGGGGTTCACCCCTCCACTTT. The V call is TRBV2, the J call TRBJ1-6; TRBD1 agrees at 11 bases. Germline V gene sequence: CDR1 SNHLY, CDR2 FYNNEI. The CDR3 has 15 amino acids. The J segment lost 9 bases and the V segment lost 4 bases, leaving 5 bases of the junction unmatched.

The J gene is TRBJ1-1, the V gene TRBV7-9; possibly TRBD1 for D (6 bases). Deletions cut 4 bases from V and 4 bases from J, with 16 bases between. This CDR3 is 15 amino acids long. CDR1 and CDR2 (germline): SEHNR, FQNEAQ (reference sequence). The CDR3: CASSWGGGSSTEAFF. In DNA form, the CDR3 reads TGTGCCAGCAGCTGGGGTGGGGGCTCTTCCACTGAAGCTTTCTTT.

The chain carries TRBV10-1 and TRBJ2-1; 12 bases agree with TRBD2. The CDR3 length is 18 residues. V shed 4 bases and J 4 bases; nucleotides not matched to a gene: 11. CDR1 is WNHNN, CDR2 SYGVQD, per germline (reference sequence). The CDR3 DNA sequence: TGCGCCAGCAGTGGGACTAGCGGGATTGGGGTTCCGTACAATGAGCAGTTCTTC. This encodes CASSGTSGIGVPYNEQFF.

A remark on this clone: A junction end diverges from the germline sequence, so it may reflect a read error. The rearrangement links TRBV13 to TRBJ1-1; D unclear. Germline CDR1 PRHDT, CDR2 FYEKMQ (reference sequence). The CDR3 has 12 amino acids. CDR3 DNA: TGTGCCAGCAGCTTTGGGGAGGAAAAGACCGGCTTT. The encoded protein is CASSFGEEKTGF.

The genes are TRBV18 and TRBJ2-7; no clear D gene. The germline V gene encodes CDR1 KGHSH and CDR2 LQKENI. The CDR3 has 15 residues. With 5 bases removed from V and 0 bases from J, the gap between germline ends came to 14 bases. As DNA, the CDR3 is TGTGCCAGCTCATCACGGCAGGTTAGCTCCTACGAGCAGTACTTC. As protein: CASSSRQVSSYEQYF. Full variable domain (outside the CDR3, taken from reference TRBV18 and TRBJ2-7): NAGVMQNPRHLVRRRGQEARLRCSPMKGHSHVYWYRQLPEEGLKFMVYLQKENIIDESGMPKERFSAEFPKEGPSILRIQQVVRGDSAAYFCASSSRQVSSYEQYFGPGTRLTVT.

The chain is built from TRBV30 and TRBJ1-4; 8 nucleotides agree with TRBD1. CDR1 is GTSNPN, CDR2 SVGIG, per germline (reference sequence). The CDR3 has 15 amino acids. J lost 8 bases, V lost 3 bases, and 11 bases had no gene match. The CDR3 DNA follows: TGTGCCTGGAGGGAACGGACAGGGTTAGGAGAAAAACTGTTTTTT. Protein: CAWRERTGLGEKLFF.

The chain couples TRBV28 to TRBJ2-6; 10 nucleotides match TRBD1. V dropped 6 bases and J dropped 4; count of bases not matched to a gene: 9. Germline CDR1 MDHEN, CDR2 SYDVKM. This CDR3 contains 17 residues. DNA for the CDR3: TGTGCCAGCAGACAGACAGGGGGCTTTTCCGGGGCCAACGTCCTGACTTTC. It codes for CASRQTGGFSGANVLTF.

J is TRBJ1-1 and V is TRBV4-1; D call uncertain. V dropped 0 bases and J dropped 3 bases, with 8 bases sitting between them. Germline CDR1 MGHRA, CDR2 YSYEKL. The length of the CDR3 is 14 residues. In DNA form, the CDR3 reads TGCGCCAGCAGCCAAGATCGAGGGTACACTGAAGCTTTCTTT. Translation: CASSQDRGYTEAFF.

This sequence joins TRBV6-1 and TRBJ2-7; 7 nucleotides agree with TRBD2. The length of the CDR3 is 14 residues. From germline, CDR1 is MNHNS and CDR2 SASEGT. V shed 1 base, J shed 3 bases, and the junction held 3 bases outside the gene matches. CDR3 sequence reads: CASSEEWGGYEQYF. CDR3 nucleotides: TGTGCCAGCAGTGAAGAATGGGGGGGCTACGAGCAGTACTTC.

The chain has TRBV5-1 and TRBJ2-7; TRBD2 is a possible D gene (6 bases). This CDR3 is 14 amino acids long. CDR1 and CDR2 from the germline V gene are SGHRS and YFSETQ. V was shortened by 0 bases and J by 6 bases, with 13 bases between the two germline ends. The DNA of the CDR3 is TGCGCCAGCAGCTTGGATACTAGCTTCCGCGAGCAGTACTTC. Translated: CASSLDTSFREQYF.

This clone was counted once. The CDR3 here is CAYSPTGDYGYTF. DNA of the CDR3: TGTGCCTACAGCCCGACAGGGGACTATGGCTACACCTTC. The rearrangement uses TRBV5-4 and TRBJ1-2; 8 bases agree with TRBD1. J lost 3 bases, V lost 10 bases, and 8 bases had no gene match. This CDR3 is 13 amino acids long. The germline gives CDR1 SGHNT, CDR2 YYREEE (reference sequence).

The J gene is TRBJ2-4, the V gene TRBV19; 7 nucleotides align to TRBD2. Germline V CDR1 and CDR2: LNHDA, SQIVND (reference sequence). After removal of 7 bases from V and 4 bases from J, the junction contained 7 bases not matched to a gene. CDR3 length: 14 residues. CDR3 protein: CASTLGGDKNIQYF. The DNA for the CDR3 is TGTGCCAGTACCCTGGGAGGGGATAAAAACATTCAGTACTTC.

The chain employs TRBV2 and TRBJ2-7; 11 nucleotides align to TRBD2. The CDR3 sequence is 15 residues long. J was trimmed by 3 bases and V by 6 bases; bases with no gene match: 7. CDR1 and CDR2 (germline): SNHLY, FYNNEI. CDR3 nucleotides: TGTGCCAGCAGAAAACTAGCGGGAGCCCTCTACGAGCAGTACTTC. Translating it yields CASRKLAGALYEQYF.

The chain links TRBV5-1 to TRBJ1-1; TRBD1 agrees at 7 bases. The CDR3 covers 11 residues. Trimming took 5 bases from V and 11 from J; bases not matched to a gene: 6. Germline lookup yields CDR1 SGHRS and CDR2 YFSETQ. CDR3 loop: CASSYGQEAFF. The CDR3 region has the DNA TGCGCCAGCAGTTACGGACAGGAGGCTTTCTTT.

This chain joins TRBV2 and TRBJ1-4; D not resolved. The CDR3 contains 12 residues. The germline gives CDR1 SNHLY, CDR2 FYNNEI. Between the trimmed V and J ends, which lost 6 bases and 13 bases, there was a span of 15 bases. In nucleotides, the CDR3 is TGTGCCAGCAGCGGGGAGGGAGGACGACTGTTTTTT. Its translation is CASSGEGGRLFF.

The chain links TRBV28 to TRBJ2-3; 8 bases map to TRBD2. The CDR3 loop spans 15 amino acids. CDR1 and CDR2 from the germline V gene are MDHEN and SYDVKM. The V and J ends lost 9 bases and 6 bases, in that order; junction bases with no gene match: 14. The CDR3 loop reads CASSSDGGATDTQYF. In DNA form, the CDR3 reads TGTGCCAGTTCGTCTGACGGGGGGGCCACTGATACGCAGTATTTT.

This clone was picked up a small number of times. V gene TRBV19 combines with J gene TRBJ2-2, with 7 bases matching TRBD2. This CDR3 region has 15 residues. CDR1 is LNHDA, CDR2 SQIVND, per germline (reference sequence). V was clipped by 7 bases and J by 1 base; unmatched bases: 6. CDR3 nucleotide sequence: TGTGCCAGTAAAAGCGGGATCGGGAACACCGGGGAGCTGTTTTTT. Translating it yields CASKSGIGNTGELFF. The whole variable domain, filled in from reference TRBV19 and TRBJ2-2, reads DGGITQSPKYLFRKEGQNVTLSCEQNLNHDAMYWYRQDPGQGLRLIYYSQIVNDFQKGDIAEGYSVSREKKESFPLTVTSAQKNPTAFYLCASKSGIGNTGELFFGEGSRLTVL.